This TCR beta chain was sequenced for a study of blood T cell repertoires in COVID-19. J lost 0 bases, V lost 6 bases, and 3 bases had no gene match. The length of the CDR3 is 14 residues. Germline CDR1 and CDR2: LGHDT and YNNKEL (reference sequence). Assay: immunoSEQ multiplex PCR; the TCRdb copy retains only in-frame clones and omits some. The table shows about 300,000 clones, with approximately 90% occurring only once. This rearrangement joins TRBV3-1 (or the pseudogene TRBV3-2) to TRBJ2-7; 9 nucleotides line up with TRBD2. Material: peripheral blood. The TCR sequence derives from a woman in her forties or fifties with COVID-19, enrolled during active disease. CDR3 in DNA: TGTGCCAGCAGAAATAGCGGGAGCTCCTACGAGCAGTACTTC. This gives the protein CASRNSGSSYEQYF.